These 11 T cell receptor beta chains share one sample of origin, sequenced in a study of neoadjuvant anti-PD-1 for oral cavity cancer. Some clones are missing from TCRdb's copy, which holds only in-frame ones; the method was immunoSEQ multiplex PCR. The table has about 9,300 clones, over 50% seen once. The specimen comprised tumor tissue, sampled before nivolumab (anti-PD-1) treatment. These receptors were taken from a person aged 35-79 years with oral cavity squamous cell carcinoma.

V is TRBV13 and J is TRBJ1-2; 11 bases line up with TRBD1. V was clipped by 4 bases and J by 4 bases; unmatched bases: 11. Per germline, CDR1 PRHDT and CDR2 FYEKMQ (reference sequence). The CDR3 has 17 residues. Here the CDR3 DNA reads TGTGCCAGCAGCTCCGGGACAGGGGGAGCTTTGGGCTATGGCTACACCTTC. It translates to CASSSGTGGALGYGYTF. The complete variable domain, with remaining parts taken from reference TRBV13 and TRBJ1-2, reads AAGVIQSPRHLIKEKRETATLKCYPIPRHDTVYWYQQGPGQDPQFLISFYEKMQSDKGSIPDRFSAQQFSDYHSELNMSSLELGDSALYFCASSSGTGGALGYGYTFGSGTRLTVV.

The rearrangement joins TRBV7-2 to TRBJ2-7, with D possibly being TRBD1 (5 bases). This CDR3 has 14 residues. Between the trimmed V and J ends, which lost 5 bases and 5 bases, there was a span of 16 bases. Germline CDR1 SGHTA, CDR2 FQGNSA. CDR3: CASSQGYVANEQYF. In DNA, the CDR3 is TGTGCCAGCAGCCAGGGATATGTCGCCAACGAGCAGTACTTC.

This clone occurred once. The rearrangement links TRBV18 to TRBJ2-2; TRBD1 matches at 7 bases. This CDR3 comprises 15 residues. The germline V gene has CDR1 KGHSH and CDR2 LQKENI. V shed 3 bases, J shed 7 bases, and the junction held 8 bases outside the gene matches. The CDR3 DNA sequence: TGTGCCAGCTCACCGGAACAGGGGTCTGGCGGGGAGCTGTTTTTT. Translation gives CASSPEQGSGGELFF.

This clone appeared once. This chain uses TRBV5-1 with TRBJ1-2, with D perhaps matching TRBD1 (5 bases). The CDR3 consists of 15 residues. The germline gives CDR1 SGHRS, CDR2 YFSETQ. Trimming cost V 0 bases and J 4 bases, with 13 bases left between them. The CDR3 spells CASSLDGGVFYGYTF. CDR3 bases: TGCGCCAGCAGCTTGGATGGGGGGGTCTTCTATGGCTACACCTTC.

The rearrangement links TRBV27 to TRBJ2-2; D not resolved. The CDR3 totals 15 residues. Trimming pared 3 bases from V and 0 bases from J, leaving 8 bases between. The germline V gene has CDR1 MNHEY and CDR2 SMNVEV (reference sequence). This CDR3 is CASSFSVPNTGELFF. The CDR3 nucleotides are TGTGCCAGCAGTTTCTCAGTGCCGAACACCGGGGAGCTGTTTTTT.

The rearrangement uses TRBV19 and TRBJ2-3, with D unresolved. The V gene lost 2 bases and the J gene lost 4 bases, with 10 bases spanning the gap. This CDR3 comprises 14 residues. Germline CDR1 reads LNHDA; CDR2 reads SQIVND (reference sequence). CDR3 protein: CASSIMSGADTQYF. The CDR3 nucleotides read TGTGCCAGTAGTATAATGAGTGGGGCAGATACGCAGTATTTT.

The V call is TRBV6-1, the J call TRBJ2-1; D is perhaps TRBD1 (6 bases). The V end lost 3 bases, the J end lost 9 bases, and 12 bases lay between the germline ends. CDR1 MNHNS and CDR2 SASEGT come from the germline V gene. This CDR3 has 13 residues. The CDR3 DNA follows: TGTGCCAGCAGTGATTGGGGGCTTGGTGAGCAGTTCTTC. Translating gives CASSDWGLGEQFF.

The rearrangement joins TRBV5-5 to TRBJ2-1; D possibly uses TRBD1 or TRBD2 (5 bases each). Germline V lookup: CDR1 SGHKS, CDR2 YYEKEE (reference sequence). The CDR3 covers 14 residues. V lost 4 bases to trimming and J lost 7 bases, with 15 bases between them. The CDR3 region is CASSQGWEYNEQFF. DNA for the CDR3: TGTGCCAGCAGCCAGGGTTGGGAGTATAATGAGCAGTTCTTC. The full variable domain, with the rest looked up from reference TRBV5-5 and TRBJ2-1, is DAGVTQSPTHLIKTRGQQVTLRCSPISGHKSVSWYQQVLGQGPQFIFQYYEKEERGRGNFPDRFSARQFPNYSSELNVNALLLGDSALYLCASSQGWEYNEQFFGPGTRLTVL.

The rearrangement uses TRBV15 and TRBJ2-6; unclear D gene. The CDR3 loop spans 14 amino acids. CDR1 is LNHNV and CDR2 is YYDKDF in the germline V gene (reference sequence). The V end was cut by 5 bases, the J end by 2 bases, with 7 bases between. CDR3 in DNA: TGTGCCACCAGCCTACATACTGGGGCCAACGTCCTGACTTTC. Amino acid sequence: CATSLHTGANVLTF. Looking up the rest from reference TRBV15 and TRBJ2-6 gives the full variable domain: DAMVIQNPRYQVTQFGKPVTLSCSQTLNHNVMYWYQQKSSQAPKLLFHYYDKDFNNEADTPDNFQSRRPNTSFCFLDIRSPGLGDTAMYLCATSLHTGANVLTFGAGSRLTVL.

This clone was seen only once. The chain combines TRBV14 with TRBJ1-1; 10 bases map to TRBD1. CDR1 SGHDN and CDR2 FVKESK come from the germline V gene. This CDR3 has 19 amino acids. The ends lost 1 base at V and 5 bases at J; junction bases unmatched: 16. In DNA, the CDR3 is TGTGCCAGCAGCCAAGGATCCCTCCGGGACAGGGGATGGAGGACTGAAGCTTTCTTT. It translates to CASSQGSLRDRGWRTEAFF.

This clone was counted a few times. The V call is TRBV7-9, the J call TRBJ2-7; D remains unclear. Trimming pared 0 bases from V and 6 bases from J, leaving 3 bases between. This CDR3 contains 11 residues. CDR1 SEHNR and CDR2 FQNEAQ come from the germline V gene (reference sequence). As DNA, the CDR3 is TGTGCCAGCAGCTTAGCTGGCGAGCAGTACTTC. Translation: CASSLAGEQYF.